The 30 T cell receptor beta chains listed next were all sequenced from one sample in a study of STAT3 mutations in large granular lymphocyte leukemia. Overall study findings and caveats: At least one immunodominant TCR beta clonotype appeared in every T-cell large granular lymphocyte leukemia patient.

Repertoires were generated with immunoSEQ multiplex PCR, while TCRdb's copy carries only in-frame clones and drops some. The sample has around 5,700 clones, under 80% seen once. Their antigen targets remain unknown. Sequenced input: peripheral blood mononuclear cells. The receptors derive from a man aged 35-49 years with T-cell large granular lymphocyte leukemia. Some clones in this sample may be carry-over from other donors' samples.

This chain links TRBV6-1 with TRBJ2-7; no definite D call. Per germline, CDR1 MNHNS and CDR2 SASEGT. The CDR3 spans 10 residues. Deletions cut 3 bases from V and 3 bases from J, with 0 bases between. The chain's CDR3 is CASSDYEQYF. CDR3 DNA: TGTGCCAGCAGTGACTACGAGCAGTACTTC.

In this sample, this clone turned up once. The chain recombines TRBV5-1 with TRBJ2-7; possible D gene TRBD1, 6 bases. Germline CDR1 and CDR2: SGHRS and YFSETQ. V was pared by 2 bases and J by 4 bases, with 13 bases between. The CDR3 sequence is 14 residues long. CDR3 loop: CASSFPGARYEQYF. CDR3 coding DNA: TGCGCCAGCAGCTTTCCAGGGGCTCGGTACGAGCAGTACTTC.

The V call is TRBV2, the J call TRBJ2-3; 7 bases fit TRBD1. Germline loops: CDR1 SNHLY, CDR2 FYNNEI. The CDR3 is made up of 14 amino acids. Trimming at V came to 7 bases and at J to 2 bases, leaving 6 bases not matched to a gene. CDR3 sequence: CASKRDRNTDTQYF. CDR3 nucleotide sequence: TGTGCCAGCAAGAGGGACAGAAACACAGATACGCAGTATTTT.

The rearrangement links TRBV18 to TRBJ2-3; D not resolved. This CDR3 is 13 amino acids long. Germline CDR1 reads KGHSH; CDR2 reads LQKENI. Trimming took 2 bases from V and 0 from J, leaving 3 bases between them. In DNA, the CDR3 is TGTGCCAGCTCACCAACTAGCACAGATACGCAGTATTTT. This sequence encodes CASSPTSTDTQYF. Complete variable domain (other parts from reference TRBV18 and TRBJ2-3): NAGVMQNPRHLVRRRGQEARLRCSPMKGHSHVYWYRQLPEEGLKFMVYLQKENIIDESGMPKERFSAEFPKEGPSILRIQQVVRGDSAAYFCASSPTSTDTQYFGPGTRLTVL.

V usage is TRBV5-1 and J usage is TRBJ2-7; TRBD2 is a possible D gene (6 bases). The CDR3 totals 13 residues. The germline V and J ends were trimmed by 4 bases and 2 bases, with 10 bases remaining between them. Per the germline V gene, CDR1 is SGHRS and CDR2 is YFSETQ. DNA of the CDR3: TGCGCCAGCAGCGTGGGACTTACCTACGAGCAGTACTTC. This codes for CASSVGLTYEQYF.

A single count supports this clone. The V call is TRBV21-1, the J call TRBJ1-3; TRBD1 is the table's D call, not checked against the DNA. TRBV21-1 is an annotated pseudogene. The CDR3 is 18 residues long. The CDR3 region has the DNA TGTGCCAGCAGCCGTCCACCACCCCGGGACAGGGACGGAAACACCATATATTTT. It yields the protein CASSRPPPRDRDGNTIYF.

The chain uses TRBV5-1 and TRBJ1-1, with TRBD1 identical over 9 bases. The CDR3 covers 16 residues. The trim removed 4 bases at V and 1 base at J, leaving 8 bases unmatched. Germline V CDR1 and CDR2: SGHRS, YFSETQ. CDR3 DNA sequence: TGCGCCAGCAGCCCGGGACAGGGAGCTTGGAACACTGAAGCTTTCTTT. Its protein product is CASSPGQGAWNTEAFF.

This clone was seen a handful of times. V and J are TRBV27 and TRBJ2-6; D remains ambiguous. The CDR3 consists of 16 residues. Germline loops: CDR1 MNHEY, CDR2 SMNVEV (reference sequence). V lost 3 bases and J 2 bases, leaving 11 bases between the germline ends. CDR3 sequence reads: CASSFSGFTGANVLTF. The CDR3 nucleotides read TGTGCCAGCAGTTTTTCTGGGTTCACTGGGGCCAACGTCCTGACTTTC.

Only a few counts were recorded for this clone. V gene TRBV28 combines with J gene TRBJ1-1; perhaps TRBD1 as D (5 bases). Germline V gives CDR1 MDHEN, CDR2 SYDVKM. This CDR3 is 15 amino acids long. V lost 2 bases and J lost 0, with 10 bases in between. The CDR3: CASSLNRLLNTEAFF. The CDR3 DNA sequence: TGTGCCAGCAGTTTAAACAGGTTGTTGAACACTGAAGCTTTCTTT.

In its sample, this clone was seen once. J is TRBJ1-1 and V is TRBV29-1, with D perhaps matching TRBD1 (5 bases). The V gene's germline CDR1 is SQVTM and CDR2 ANQGSEA. V lost 4 bases, J lost 6 bases, and 12 bases lay in between. The CDR3 has 12 residues. The CDR3, as DNA: TGCAGCGTTGGGGGGAATAGCGCTGAAGCTTTCTTT. Translated: CSVGGNSAEAFF.

This clone occurred a few times. The rearrangement uses TRBV7-9 and TRBJ1-1; no definite D call. V dropped 2 bases and J dropped 0 bases, with 4 bases sitting between them. Germline loops: CDR1 SEHNR, CDR2 FQNEAQ (reference sequence). The CDR3 sequence is 13 residues long. CDR3 in amino acids: CASSLPLNTEAFF. CDR3 DNA: TGTGCCAGCAGCTTACCGCTGAACACTGAAGCTTTCTTT.

The J gene is TRBJ2-7, the V gene TRBV6-1; 8 nucleotides agree with TRBD2. CDR3 length: 14 residues. Trimming removed 7 bases from V and 4 bases from J; junction bases left unmatched: 9. Germline lookup yields CDR1 MNHNS and CDR2 SASEGT. DNA for the CDR3: TGTGCCAGCATCCGGGAGAGCGGGAGTTACGAGCAGTACTTC. Its protein product is CASIRESGSYEQYF.

The chain combines TRBV27 with TRBJ2-7; D may correspond to TRBD1 or TRBD2 (5 bases each). CDR3 length equals 19 residues. Deletions cut 2 bases from V and 5 bases from J, with 28 bases between. CDR1 and CDR2 from the germline V gene are MNHEY and SMNVEV (reference sequence). This chain's CDR3 is CASSLRANPGTRVVHEQYF. CDR3 nucleotide sequence: TGTGCCAGCAGTTTACGCGCGAACCCCGGGACGCGCGTAGTCCACGAGCAGTACTTC.

The chain is built from TRBV7-9 and TRBJ2-1; D assignment may be TRBD1 or TRBD2 (5 bases each). V was trimmed by 6 bases and J by 5 bases, leaving 8 bases between them. The germline gives CDR1 SEHNR, CDR2 FQNEAQ (reference sequence). The CDR3 is 12 residues long. The CDR3 protein is CASRGPDNEQFF. For the CDR3, the DNA is TGTGCCAGCAGGGGACCAGACAATGAGCAGTTCTTC.

This clone was counted a few times. The rearrangement joins TRBV30 to TRBJ1-1, with 7 bases identical to TRBD1. The CDR3 totals 13 residues. Germline CDR1 and CDR2: GTSNPN and SVGIG (reference sequence). V trimming: 8 bases; J trimming: 0 bases; junction bases outside the gene matches: 6. CDR3 amino acids: CAGRTGVNTEAFF. DNA for the CDR3: TGTGCCGGACGGACAGGAGTGAACACTGAAGCTTTCTTT.

This chain uses TRBV19 with TRBJ1-1; TRBD1 might be the D (5 bases). Deletions cut 5 bases from V and 1 base from J, with 17 bases between. Looked up from germline, CDR1 is LNHDA and CDR2 is SQIVND (reference sequence). This CDR3 contains 16 residues. CDR3 nucleotide sequence: TGTGCCAGTAGTCCCAAACCGGACAAACGGAACACTGAAGCTTTCTTT. Translated, it gives CASSPKPDKRNTEAFF.

The J gene is TRBJ1-5, the V gene TRBV5-6; D is unresolved. CDR1 is SGHDT, CDR2 YYEEEE, per germline. The CDR3 runs 15 residues. The V end lost 0 bases, the J end lost 7 bases, and 14 bases lay between the germline ends. Here the CDR3 reads CASSLAAMAGQPQHF. The CDR3 DNA reads TGTGCCAGCAGCTTGGCCGCGATGGCAGGCCAGCCCCAGCATTTT.

V is TRBV5-1 and J is TRBJ2-5; D uncertain. V was clipped by 3 bases and J by 4 bases, with 10 bases between them. The CDR3 sequence is 13 residues long. Germline CDR1 reads SGHRS; CDR2 reads YFSETQ. The CDR3 bases are TGCGCCAGCAGCTCGACGGTACGAGAGACCCAGTACTTC. It encodes CASSSTVRETQYF.

There are a few counts of this clone. The J gene is TRBJ2-7, the V gene TRBV2; 7 nucleotides line up with TRBD2. The V and J ends lost 6 bases and 6 bases, in that order; junction bases with no gene match: 11. The germline V gene has CDR1 SNHLY and CDR2 FYNNEI. CDR3 length: 14 residues. CDR3: CASSLGLAELEQYF. The CDR3 coding sequence is TGTGCCAGCAGCCTGGGGCTAGCGGAACTCGAGCAGTACTTC.

The chain links TRBV27 to TRBJ2-7, with 7 nucleotides matching TRBD2. The CDR3 is 13 amino acids. The V segment lost 6 bases and the J segment 2 bases; nucleotides outside the gene matches: 4. CDR1 MNHEY and CDR2 SMNVEV come from the germline V gene (reference sequence). Here the CDR3 reads CASRPSGTYEQYF. The DNA for the CDR3 is TGTGCCAGCAGGCCTAGCGGAACCTACGAGCAGTACTTC.

This chain uses TRBV27 with TRBJ1-1; D possibly corresponds to TRBD1 (5 bases). Trimming left V 3 bases short and J 7 bases short, with 15 bases between. The CDR3 has 14 residues. Germline lookup yields CDR1 MNHEY and CDR2 SMNVEV (reference sequence). This chain's CDR3 is CASSFRPRGGEAFF. In DNA, the CDR3 is TGTGCCAGCAGTTTCCGGCCCCGGGGGGGTGAAGCTTTCTTT.

V usage is TRBV5-1 and J usage is TRBJ1-1; 7 nucleotides agree with TRBD1. CDR3 length: 15 residues. The germline V gene encodes CDR1 SGHRS and CDR2 YFSETQ. After removal of 0 bases from V and 5 bases from J, the junction contained 7 bases not matched to a gene. The CDR3 sequence: CASSLGVGRGTEAFF. DNA of the CDR3: TGCGCCAGCAGCTTGGGGGTGGGCAGGGGGACTGAAGCTTTCTTT.

CDR3 residues: CASSLGTVFNYGYTF. The CDR3, as DNA: TGTGCCAGCAGCCTCGGGACAGTCTTTAACTATGGCTACACCTTC. V usage is TRBV28 and J usage is TRBJ1-2; 7 nucleotides agree with TRBD1. Germline values: CDR1 MDHEN, CDR2 SYDVKM. There are 15 residues in the CDR3. V was clipped by 6 bases and J by 1 base; unmatched bases: 8.

This clone appeared a few times. The rearrangement joins TRBV7-6 to TRBJ2-7; TRBD2 matches at 13 bases. The CDR3 extends over 15 amino acids. Germline values: CDR1 SGHVS, CDR2 FNYEAQ. The junction had 3 bases not matched to a gene; V was cut back by 3 bases and J by 4 bases. The CDR3 bases are TGTGCCAGCAGCTTCGGGACTAGCGGGATATACGAGCAGTACTTC. As protein: CASSFGTSGIYEQYF.

The chain has TRBV19 and TRBJ2-7, with 7 bases identical to TRBD2. This CDR3 has 13 amino acids. The V and J ends lost 3 bases and 3 bases, in that order; junction bases with no gene match: 2. Germline V CDR1 and CDR2: LNHDA, SQIVND (reference sequence). The CDR3, as DNA: TGTGCCAGTAGTATGGGGGGGGGCTACGAGCAGTACTTC. This translates into CASSMGGGYEQYF. The variable domain in full, with the rest retrieved from reference TRBV19 and TRBJ2-7, is DGGITQSPKYLFRKEGQNVTLSCEQNLNHDAMYWYRQDPGQGLRLIYYSQIVNDFQKGDIAEGYSVSREKKESFPLTVTSAQKNPTAFYLCASSMGGGYEQYFGPGTRLTVT.

V and J are TRBV27 and TRBJ2-5; 8 bases map to TRBD2. The V gene end was trimmed by 4 bases and the J gene end by 5 bases; junction bases not matched to a gene: 12. The CDR3 is made up of 16 amino acids. Germline CDR1 and CDR2: MNHEY and SMNVEV (reference sequence). The chain's CDR3 is CASSSYTSGSRETQYF. Here the CDR3 DNA reads TGTGCCAGCAGTTCGTACACGAGCGGGAGTCGGGAGACCCAGTACTTC.

This clone was seen more than once but under ten times. The rearrangement uses TRBV11-2 and TRBJ1-5; D is undetermined. Germline V gives CDR1 SGHAT, CDR2 FQNNGV. Trimming left V 5 bases short and J 0 bases short, with 14 bases between. CDR3 length equals 16 residues. In nucleotides, the CDR3 is TGTGCCAGCAGCATTAGTGGTACAGATAGCAATCAGCCCCAGCATTTT. Its translation: CASSISGTDSNQPQHF.

This clone was counted between two and nine times. The chain joins TRBV10-3 to TRBJ2-2; D not resolved. Germline loops: CDR1 ENHRY, CDR2 SYGVKD. CDR3 length: 13 residues. V gave up 7 bases and J gave up 7 bases, with 13 bases separating them. DNA of the CDR3: TGTGCCATCATTGGGCCGGGCGGCGGGGAGCTGTTTTTT. Amino acid sequence: CAIIGPGGGELFF.

The chain employs TRBV6-1 and TRBJ2-1; 8 bases match TRBD1. V trimming: 4 bases; J trimming: 4 bases; junction bases outside the gene matches: 6. The germline V gene encodes CDR1 MNHNS and CDR2 SASEGT. CDR3 length: 15 amino acids. CDR3 in DNA: TGTGCCAGCAGTGCTGACAGGGGTGGATACAATGAGCAGTTCTTC. Amino acid sequence: CASSADRGGYNEQFF.

The table lists this clone with a count of one. The chain carries TRBV5-1 and TRBJ2-7; D could derive from TRBD1 or TRBD2 (5 bases each). V lost 4 bases and J 2 bases, leaving 16 bases between the germline ends. The CDR3 extends over 15 amino acids. Germline V CDR1 and CDR2: SGHRS, YFSETQ. CDR3 sequence reads: CASSLQGRTPYEQYF. CDR3 nucleotides: TGCGCCAGCAGCCTCCAGGGACGGACTCCCTACGAGCAGTACTTC.